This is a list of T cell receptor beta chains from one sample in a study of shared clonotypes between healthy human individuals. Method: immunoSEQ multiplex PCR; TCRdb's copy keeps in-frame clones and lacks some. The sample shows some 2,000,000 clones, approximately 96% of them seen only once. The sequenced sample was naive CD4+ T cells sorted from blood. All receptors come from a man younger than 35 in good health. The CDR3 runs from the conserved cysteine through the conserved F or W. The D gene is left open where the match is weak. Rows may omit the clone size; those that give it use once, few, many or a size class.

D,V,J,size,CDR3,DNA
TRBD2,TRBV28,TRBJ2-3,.,CASSIVSGGGTDTQYF,TGTGCCAGCAGCATCGTTAGCGGGGGAGGAACAGATACGCAGTATTTT
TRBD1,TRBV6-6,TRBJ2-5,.,CASSYSRQGEETQYF,TGTGCCAGCAGTTACTCCCGCCAGGGGGAAGAGACCCAGTACTTC
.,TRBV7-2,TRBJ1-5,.,CASTLRVGVGQPQHF,TGTGCCAGCACCTTAAGGGTAGGAGTGGGACAGCCCCAGCATTTT
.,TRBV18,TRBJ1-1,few,CASSPRAERTEAFF,TGTGCCAGCTCACCACGGGCCGAAAGGACTGAAGCTTTCTTT
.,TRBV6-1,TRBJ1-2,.,CASADISFYGYTF,TGTGCCAGCGCAGACATCTCTTTCTATGGCTACACCTTC
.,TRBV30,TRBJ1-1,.,CALGEGTEAFF,TGTGCTCTTGGGGAGGGCACTGAAGCTTTCTTT
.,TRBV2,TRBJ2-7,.,CASRRETYEQYF,TGTGCCAGCAGGAGGGAGACCTACGAGCAGTACTTC
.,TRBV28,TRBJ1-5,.,CATRLDNQPQHF,TGTGCCACCCGCCTGGATAATCAGCCCCAGCATTTT
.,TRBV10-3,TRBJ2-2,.,CAITPIASGELFF,TGTGCCATCACCCCGATAGCGAGCGGGGAGCTGTTTTTT
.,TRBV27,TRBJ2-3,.,CASSLGFGSTDTQYF,TGTGCCAGCAGTTTAGGGTTTGGGAGCACAGATACGCAGTATTTT
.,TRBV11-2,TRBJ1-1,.,CASSLEAGLNTEAFF,TGTGCCAGCAGCTTAGAGGCGGGTTTGAACACTGAAGCTTTCTTT
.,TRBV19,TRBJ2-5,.,CASSMLVGQETQYF,TGTGCCAGTAGTATGTTAGTGGGCCAGGAGACCCAGTACTTC
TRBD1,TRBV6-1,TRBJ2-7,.,CASRESYSGTGNYEQYF,TGTGCCAGCAGAGAATCCTACTCCGGGACAGGGAACTACGAGCAGTACTTC
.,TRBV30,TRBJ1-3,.,CAWSKEKLLGNTIYF,TGTGCCTGGAGTAAGGAAAAGTTGCTCGGGAACACCATATATTTT
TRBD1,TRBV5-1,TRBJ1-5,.,CASSLRDRGAQSYNQPQHF,TGCGCCAGCAGCCTCCGGGACAGGGGTGCACAAAGTTACAATCAGCCCCAGCATTTT
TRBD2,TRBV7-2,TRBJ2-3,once,CASSLVAGVSDTQYF,TGTGCCAGCAGCTTGGTAGCGGGAGTTTCAGATACGCAGTATTTT
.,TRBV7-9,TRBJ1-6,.,CASSPDRVYNSPLHF,TGTGCCAGCAGCCCTGACAGAGTCTATAATTCACCCCTCCACTTT
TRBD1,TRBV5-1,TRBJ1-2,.,CASKETGNLNYTF,TGCGCCAGCAAGGAGACAGGGAATTTGAACTACACCTTC
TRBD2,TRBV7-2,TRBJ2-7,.,CASSLDGLEAYEQYF,TGTGCCAGCAGCTTAGACGGACTAGAAGCCTACGAGCAGTACTTC
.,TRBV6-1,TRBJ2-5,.,CASSEAFRTGETQYF,TGTGCCAGCAGTGAAGCCTTCCGGACTGGGGAGACCCAGTACTTC
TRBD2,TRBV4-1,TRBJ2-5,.,CASSQGPRGGPFKTQYF,TGCGCCAGCAGCCAAGGCCCCCGGGGGGGCCCTTTCAAGACCCAGTACTTC
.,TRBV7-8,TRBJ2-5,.,CASSLAGLAGQETQYF,TGTGCCAGCAGCTTAGCGGGTCTAGCTGGCCAAGAGACCCAGTACTTC
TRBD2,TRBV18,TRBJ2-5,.,CASSPLEGGGPEETQYF,TGTGCCAGCTCACCCCTTGAGGGCGGGGGGCCAGAAGAGACCCAGTACTTC
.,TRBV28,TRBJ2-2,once,CASSLLVRYTGELFF,TGTGCCAGCAGTTTATTAGTCCGATACACCGGGGAGCTGTTTTTT
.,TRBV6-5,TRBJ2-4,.,CASSYLGKNIQYF,TGTGCCAGCAGTTACTTAGGGAAAAACATTCAGTACTTC
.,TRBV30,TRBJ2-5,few,CAWSVLGQETQYF,TGTGCCTGGAGTGTACTGGGACAAGAGACCCAGTACTTC
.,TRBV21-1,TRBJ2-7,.,CASSKRPALDEQYF,TGTGCCAGCAGCAAGCGGCCAGCGCTCGACGAGCAGTACTTC
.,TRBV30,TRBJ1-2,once,CAWTQDGPSTSGYTF,TGTGCCTGGACTCAAGACGGACCCTCCACCTCTGGCTACACCTTC
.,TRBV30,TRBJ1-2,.,CAWKPGQRHGRGYTF,TGTGCCTGGAAGCCGGGGCAAAGGCACGGGCGTGGCTACACCTTC
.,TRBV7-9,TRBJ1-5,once,CASSLGPGQPQHF,TGTGCCAGCAGCTTAGGGCCGGGGCAGCCCCAGCATTTT
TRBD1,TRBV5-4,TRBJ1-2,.,CASSFGDRDNGYTF,TGTGCCAGCAGCTTTGGGGACAGGGATAATGGCTACACCTTC
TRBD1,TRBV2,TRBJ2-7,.,CASSLERDSNYEQYF,TGTGCCAGCAGTCTGGAAAGGGACAGTAACTACGAGCAGTACTTC
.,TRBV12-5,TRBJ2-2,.,CASGWDTLLTGELFF,TGTGCTAGTGGTTGGGACACGCTACTCACCGGGGAGCTGTTTTTT
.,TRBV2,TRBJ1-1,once,CASSDPGLSTEAFF,TGTGCCAGCAGTGACCCGGGGTTGAGCACTGAAGCTTTCTTT
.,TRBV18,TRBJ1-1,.,CASSFGGNTEAFF,TGTGCCAGCTCATTCGGGGGGAACACTGAAGCTTTCTTT
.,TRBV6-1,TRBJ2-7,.,CASSEGTYYEQYF,TGTGCCAGCAGTGAGGGAACATACTACGAGCAGTACTTC
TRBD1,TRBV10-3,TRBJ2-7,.,CAISESGQGATYEQYF,TGTGCCATCAGTGAGTCGGGGCAGGGGGCTACCTACGAGCAGTACTTC
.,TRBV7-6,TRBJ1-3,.,CASSSGTFGNTIYF,TGTGCCAGCAGCTCCGGCACCTTTGGAAACACCATATATTTT
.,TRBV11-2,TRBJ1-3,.,CASSFNGFGNTIYF,TGTGCCAGCAGCTTCAACGGTTTCGGAAACACCATATATTTT
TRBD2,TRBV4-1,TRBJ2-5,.,CASSQGLAGEETQYF,TGCGCCAGCAGCCAAGGACTAGCGGGGGAAGAGACCCAGTACTTC
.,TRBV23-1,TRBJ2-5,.,CASSLQHHQETQYF,TGCGCCAGCAGTCTGCAGCACCATCAAGAGACCCAGTACTTC
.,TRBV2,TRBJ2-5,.,CASRGGPETQYF,TGTGCCAGCAGGGGGGGTCCAGAGACCCAGTACTTC
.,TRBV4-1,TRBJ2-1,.,CASSQEGFTGSYNEQFF,TGCGCCAGCAGCCAGGAAGGATTCACGGGGTCCTACAATGAGCAGTTCTTC
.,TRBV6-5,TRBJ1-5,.,CASSYSVPGSNQPQHF,TGTGCCAGCAGTTACTCCGTCCCGGGAAGCAATCAGCCCCAGCATTTT
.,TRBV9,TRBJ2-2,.,CASSLTGNTGELFF,TGTGCCAGCAGCCTAACGGGGAACACCGGGGAGCTGTTTTTT
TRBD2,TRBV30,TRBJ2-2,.,CAWRTSGNTGELFF,TGTGCCTGGAGAACTAGCGGGAACACCGGGGAGCTGTTTTTT
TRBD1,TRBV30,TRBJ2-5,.,CAWSVDRGQYF,TGTGCCTGGAGTGTAGACAGGGGTCAGTACTTC
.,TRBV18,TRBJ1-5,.,CASSPLGYSNQPQHF,TGTGCCAGCTCACCCTTGGGTTATAGCAATCAGCCCCAGCATTTT
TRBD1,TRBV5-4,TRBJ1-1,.,CASSPPGQMNTEAFF,TGTGCCAGCAGCCCACCGGGACAGATGAACACTGAAGCTTTCTTT
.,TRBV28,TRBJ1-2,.,CASSFGGLYGYTF,TGTGCCAGCAGTTTTGGGGGGCTCTATGGCTACACCTTC
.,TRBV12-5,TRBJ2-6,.,CASGFQGSGANVLTF,TGTGCTAGTGGTTTCCAGGGGTCCGGGGCCAACGTCCTGACTTTC
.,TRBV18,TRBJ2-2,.,CASSPMGAGELFF,TGTGCCAGCTCACCAATGGGTGCCGGGGAGCTGTTTTTT
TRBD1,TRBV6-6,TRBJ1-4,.,CASSSQTGVGEKLFF,TGTGCCAGCAGTTCCCAGACAGGGGTGGGCGAAAAACTGTTTTTT
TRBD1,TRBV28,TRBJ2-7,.,CASSSGQASYEQYF,TGTGCCAGCAGTTCAGGACAGGCCTCCTACGAGCAGTACTTC
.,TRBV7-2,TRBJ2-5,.,CASSLEGVLPQETQYF,TGTGCCAGCAGCTTAGAAGGGGTCCTCCCCCAAGAGACCCAGTACTTC
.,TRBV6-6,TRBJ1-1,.,CASSLYSGATNTEAFF,TGTGCCAGCAGTCTTTACAGCGGGGCAACGAACACTGAAGCTTTCTTT
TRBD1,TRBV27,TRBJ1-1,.,CASSLPGTASAFF,TGTGCCAGCAGTTTACCGGGGACAGCCTCCGCTTTCTTT